Sequencing of this T cell receptor (beta chain) was carried out in a study of cytomegalovirus exposure and HLA in healthy donors (dated by TCRdb to 2016 to 2017). Study-wide context: An earlier analysis of about 530 of the donors reported roughly 300 Gb of sequence data and 117 million unique TCR beta sequences obtained from 150 million to 200 million T cells. An earlier analysis of 587 of the donors used high-throughput TCR beta sequencing to judge whether each TCR beta V gene segment behaved as functional or pseudogenic. In a later analysis, previously published TCR beta repertoires from 670 or so donors were re-analyzed and high-resolution HLA genotyping was added so that TCR occurrence patterns could be studied. In the later analysis, no new phenotypic data were used to find candidate immune exposures; instead, reliance was placed on TCR beta sequences and their occurrence across donors. Genome-wide SNP genotypes for about 65% of the roughly 670 donors were used in a later genetic analysis, which treated that subset as a discovery cohort. A handful of DR-DQ haplotypes were handled as single units for association and clustering because linkage in the cohort was strong. Every repertoire in the discovery cohort had been generated on one and the same sequencing platform. An early release that covered about 600 HLA-typed donors contained 250 to 350 gigabases of sequencing data and tens of millions of unique TCR sequences. To predict cytomegalovirus infection status, the study brought together high-throughput TCR immunosequencing, statistical association of individual TCRs with disease status, and machine learning. HLA typing included class I and class II loci at four-digit resolution. The genetic ancestry cluster associated with self-reported Caucasian donors included 70% to 85% of the roughly 410 genotyped donors. The T cell repertoires of 666 subjects were profiled by immunosequencing and related to cytomegalovirus serostatus. Among some 410 genotyped donors of the cohort, an average of roughly 230,000 unique TCR beta nucleotide sequences was sequenced per donor, of which about 18% were non-productive. Besides the first cohort of roughly 700 subjects, a separate validation cohort made up of 90 to 150 different subjects was used. The aim of the study was to test whether cataloging public T cell receptors could identify signatures of past pathogen exposure. The number of donors typed differed by locus, with 629-630 for A, B, C, DRB1 and DQB1, about 500 for DQA1, 606 for DPA1, and under 490 for DPB1. Alongside the repertoire data, information on donor age, sex, ethnicity and CMV serostatus was compiled.

General study outcomes and caveats: In a later genetic analysis, a missense DCLRE1C variant was associated with V-gene and J-gene trimming of TCR beta chains, and the association was replicated in an independent cohort. Sequencing depth was assumed to be roughly uniform across donors in the presence/absence analyses, though that assumption may not hold. In an earlier analysis of about 600 of the donors, most TCR beta V segments appeared in productive rearrangements about 90% or about 30% of the time, broadly matching IMGT annotations. CMV serostatus was the only immune exposure information available for the cohort. The classifier was reported to diagnose cytomegalovirus status with high specificity and sensitivity in both the original cohort and the validation cohort. A total of 150 to 200 TCR beta chains were listed by the study as associated with cytomegalovirus. Compared with the roughly 700-donor mean, donors in an Asian-associated ancestry cluster had fewer N-insertions in productive TCRs, according to a later genetic analysis. According to a later analysis, TCR association rates differed among HLA loci, with DRB1 alleles showing the most associated TCRs and HLA-C alleles showing the fewest. Strong co-occurrence of HLA alleles, especially DR and DQ, made assigning TCR associations to individual alleles difficult. While some public TCRs were present in many individuals, most TCR sequences turned up only very rarely across donors. A further reported finding was that TCR beta sequences accurately predicted the HLA-A and HLA-B alleles for most subjects in the first cohort. Specific HLA alleles were associated with 16,951 TCR beta sequences at a false discovery rate of 0.05 in a later analysis. A later analysis found that HLA-associated TCR beta chains were more clonally expanded and had lower generation probabilities than equally common non-associated chains. Linkage disequilibrium might explain the correlated functional status among segregating V segments, but an unknown experimental factor could not be excluded. A cluster of highly shared sequence variants was judged likely to represent a technical artifact of the sequencing pipeline. According to a later analysis, parvovirus B19, influenza, CMV and Epstein-Barr virus appeared linked to several top co-occurrence clusters. In a later analysis, most CMV-associated TCR beta chains were found to appear HLA-restricted, with HLA associations seemingly driven largely by CMV exposure. Because the 87-base-pair reads could not distinguish some IMGT-functional V segments, including TRBV6-2 and TRBV6-3, those segments were excluded. In vitro tests confirmed that a few of the cytomegalovirus-associated TCR beta chains recognize cytomegalovirus antigens. Because HLA typing was missing for some donors at each locus, association tests included only the typed subset. It was suggested by the authors that the approach could potentially be generalized to other disease states and immunological phenotypes. This cohort had only TCR beta chains sequenced, and the lack of alpha or paired-chain data limited which features could be detected. Because counts were too low, under 20 rarely observed V segments, including chromosome 9 orphons, were left out of the earlier analysis of some 640 of the donors.

With regard to this clone: Its antigen has not been determined. The junction does not match germline at one end; this may be a read error.

Libraries were made using the immunoSEQ multiplex PCR assay. The multiplex PCR relied on a mix of 60 forward primers for TCR Vbeta segments and 13 reverse primers for TCR Jbeta segments. The CDR3 region of rearranged TCR beta genes was amplified from genomic DNA with a multiplex PCR assay. The Illumina HiSeq System was used to sequence the amplified TCR beta libraries as 87-base-pair reads. Per the authors' processing: In a later analysis, some 80 million unique TCR beta chains were counted across the 690 or so repertoires, and roughly 11 million of these chains were shared by at least two donors. Raw reads were error-corrected and collapsed into unique sequences by a nearest-neighbor algorithm in which closely related sequences were merged to remove PCR and sequencing errors. CDR3 sequences were aligned to IMGT reference sequences to assign V, D and J gene segments. For a sequence to be retained, a match of at least six nucleotides to both a V gene segment and a J gene segment was required. A rearrangement was called productive if the CDR3 had no stop codons and remained in frame with V and J, and every other rearrangement was called non-productive. CDR3 was defined by IMGT convention, running from the second conserved V-encoded cysteine to the conserved J-encoded phenylalanine. The earlier analysis of some 550 of the donors excluded any sequence lacking an unambiguous match to a single V gene segment. An earlier analysis of a few hundred of the donors called V segments functional above 56.7% productive rearrangements and segregating when the between-donor standard deviation exceeded 5%. A statistical classification framework was built to diagnose cytomegalovirus status from the catalog of TCR beta chain sequences. A later analysis assigned V and J genes by comparing TCR nucleotide sequences with IMGT/GENE-DB human TR gene sequences. A later analysis assigned CDR3 sequences and most-parsimonious VDJ recombination scenarios with the TCRdist pipeline. In a later analysis, every TCR beta chain was defined by the combination of its CDR3 amino acid sequence and its V-gene family, and reads without a unique V-gene family were dropped. In a later analysis, 450 to 600 highly shared, low-generation-probability nucleotide sequences were removed to address suspected cross-contamination and a sequencing artifact. In a later analysis, a clonal expansion index for each public chain was calculated from normalized within-repertoire ranks of inferred template counts. In a later analysis, generation probabilities were computed with a VDJ recombination model fitted to out-of-frame rearrangements, and the resulting probabilities were checked against IGoR. A later analysis scored TCR-TCR, TCR-HLA and TCR-CMV co-occurrence with hypergeometric tests, applying a repertoire-size bias correction to TCR pairs. In a later analysis, false discovery rates were estimated by permuting HLA or CMV assignments 20 times. In a later analysis, co-occurring TCRs were grouped with DBSCAN, and TCRdist sequence similarity was added when clustering was performed within HLA-allele-positive subsets. Co-occurrence clustering excluded repertoires with fewer than 30,000 or more than 120,000 public chains, plus five with anomalous nucleotide sharing. The table comes from immuneACCESS by way of TCRdb, which keeps in-frame sequences with V and J called. Part of the clones is missing from these tables; in studies checked, under half for an unresolved V gene and the rest for unknown reasons. The DNA gave D and trimming, while V, J and clone size come from that table. The sample table contains tens of thousands of clones; only one count was recorded for roughly 80% of them. The top ten hold approximately 2.5% of the sample.

As encoded in the germline V gene, CDR1 is SGHDN while CDR2 is FVKESK. The CDR3 has 14 amino acids, counting the end cysteine and phenylalanine. The sequence is cut down to CDR3 DNA, 42 bases in frame from base 1. The cohort consisted of approximately 670 healthy bone marrow donors. Cohort members were all nominally healthy when sampled, although unrecorded immune exposures were likely present. The donor was CMV seropositive and was included in the group of approximately 300 seropositive cohort members. Each donor provided a peripheral blood sample, and peripheral blood mononuclear cells were used for TCR beta sequencing. The Qiagen DNeasy Blood Extraction Kit was used to extract genomic DNA from the blood cell samples.

The TCR originated in a woman aged 40 to 55 in good health and CMV-seropositive. The sequence joins TRBV14 to TRBJ1-1, with no reliable assignment of the D segment. The sequencing sample was made of PBMCs. Here the CDR3 is given as CASTQGSVNTEAFF. Here is the DNA: TGTGCCAGCACCCAAGGTTCGGTTAACACTGAAGCTTTCTTT.